The rows below give T cell receptor beta chains drawn from one sample of a study of blood T cell repertoires in COVID-19. Some clones are missing from TCRdb's copy, which holds only in-frame ones; the method was immunoSEQ multiplex PCR. The sample contains 65,000 or so clones, around four fifths of which appear only once. Sequences were obtained from peripheral blood. The receptors shown here come from a man of 80 years or more with acute or convalescent COVID-19. Both conserved end residues are part of each CDR3. The D gene is left open where the match is weak. Size tells how often a clone was seen (once, few, many) or the class of an expanded clone, and some rows leave it out.

clone_size: -; j_call: TRBJ1-1; v_call: TRBV4-1; d_call: TRBD1; cdr3_aa: CASSQETGTALNTEAFF; cdr3_nt: TGCGCCAGCAGCCAAGAAACCGGGACAGCCCTGAACACTGAAGCTTTCTTT
clone_size: few; j_call: TRBJ2-7; v_call: TRBV30; d_call: TRBD1; cdr3_aa: CAWSIAGGYEQYF; cdr3_nt: TGTGCCTGGAGTATAGCAGGGGGCTACGAGCAGTACTTC
clone_size: -; j_call: TRBJ1-3; v_call: TRBV24-1; d_call: -; cdr3_aa: CATRAGNSGNTIYF; cdr3_nt: TGTGCCACCAGGGCGGGTAACTCTGGAAACACCATATATTTT
clone_size: -; j_call: TRBJ2-1; v_call: TRBV12-3/TRBV12-4; d_call: -; cdr3_aa: CASSLAGNEQFF; cdr3_nt: TGTGCCAGCAGTTTGGCAGGGAATGAGCAGTTCTTC
clone_size: -; j_call: TRBJ2-3; v_call: TRBV29-1; d_call: -; cdr3_aa: CSHRVDSSTDTQYF; cdr3_nt: TGCAGCCACAGGGTTGACTCTAGCACAGATACGCAGTATTTT
clone_size: few; j_call: TRBJ1-2; v_call: TRBV19; d_call: -; cdr3_aa: CASSIAVQAGFYGYTF; cdr3_nt: TGTGCCAGTAGTATCGCGGTACAGGCAGGATTCTATGGCTACACCTTC
clone_size: -; j_call: TRBJ1-2; v_call: TRBV7-9; d_call: TRBD1; cdr3_aa: CASSPGQGLNNYGYTF; cdr3_nt: TGTGCCAGCAGCCCGGGACAGGGTTTGAACAATTATGGCTACACCTTC
clone_size: -; j_call: TRBJ1-1; v_call: TRBV6-5; d_call: -; cdr3_aa: CASSYEGTYNAFF; cdr3_nt: TGTGCCAGCAGTTACGAGGGCACCTATAATGCTTTCTTT
clone_size: -; j_call: TRBJ1-2; v_call: TRBV2; d_call: TRBD1; cdr3_aa: CASSEEVVQGTDGYTF; cdr3_nt: TGTGCCAGCAGTGAAGAAGTGGTACAGGGGACTGACGGCTACACCTTC
clone_size: few; j_call: TRBJ2-7; v_call: TRBV13; d_call: -; cdr3_aa: CASSFFAENSYEQYF; cdr3_nt: TGTGCCAGCAGCTTCTTTGCGGAGAACTCCTACGAGCAGTACTTC
clone_size: -; j_call: TRBJ1-2; v_call: TRBV3-1/TRBV3-2; d_call: -; cdr3_aa: CASSQEWVGYTF; cdr3_nt: TGTGCCAGCAGCCAGGAGTGGGTAGGCTACACCTTC
clone_size: -; j_call: TRBJ2-3; v_call: TRBV5-1; d_call: -; cdr3_aa: CASTTGLGGGSQGDTQYF; cdr3_nt: TGCGCCAGCACCACAGGTCTGGGCGGGGGCTCCCAGGGGGATACGCAGTATTTT
clone_size: -; j_call: TRBJ1-6; v_call: TRBV5-1; d_call: -; cdr3_aa: CASSLRGEYNSPLHF; cdr3_nt: TGCGCCAGCAGCTTGAGGGGCGAGTATAATTCACCCCTCCACTTT
clone_size: -; j_call: TRBJ2-5; v_call: TRBV18; d_call: TRBD1; cdr3_aa: CASSRGQGEETQYF; cdr3_nt: TGTGCCAGCTCACGTGGACAGGGTGAAGAGACCCAGTACTTC
clone_size: -; j_call: TRBJ1-2; v_call: TRBV12-3/TRBV12-4; d_call: -; cdr3_aa: CASRSTEIDGYTF; cdr3_nt: TGTGCCAGCAGGTCGACAGAGATCGATGGCTACACCTTC
clone_size: -; j_call: TRBJ1-4; v_call: TRBV9; d_call: -; cdr3_aa: CASSVGFGQINEKLFF; cdr3_nt: TGTGCCAGCAGCGTCGGCTTCGGACAGATTAATGAAAAACTGTTTTTT
clone_size: -; j_call: TRBJ2-7; v_call: TRBV20-1; d_call: TRBD1; cdr3_aa: CSGTGGFEQYF; cdr3_nt: TGCAGCGGGACAGGGGGTTTCGAGCAGTACTTC
clone_size: -; j_call: TRBJ2-6; v_call: TRBV19; d_call: TRBD1; cdr3_aa: CASSPGTGTSGANVLTF; cdr3_nt: TGTGCCAGTAGTCCCGGGACAGGGACCTCTGGGGCCAACGTCCTGACTTTC
clone_size: once; j_call: TRBJ2-5; v_call: TRBV29-1; d_call: TRBD2; cdr3_aa: CSVDDSGTSGQETQYF; cdr3_nt: TGCAGCGTTGACGATTCCGGGACTAGCGGCCAAGAGACCCAGTACTTC
clone_size: -; j_call: TRBJ2-1; v_call: TRBV19; d_call: TRBD1; cdr3_aa: CASSTDRVNEQFF; cdr3_nt: TGTGCCAGTAGTACGGACAGGGTCAATGAGCAGTTCTTC
clone_size: few; j_call: TRBJ2-7; v_call: TRBV10-1; d_call: -; cdr3_aa: CASSAGRGPYEQYF; cdr3_nt: TGCGCCAGCAGTGCGGGGCGGGGACCCTACGAGCAGTACTTC
clone_size: -; j_call: TRBJ1-1; v_call: TRBV6-2/TRBV6-3; d_call: -; cdr3_aa: CASSYLRTEAFF; cdr3_nt: TGTGCCAGCAGTTACTTGAGGACTGAAGCTTTCTTT
clone_size: few; j_call: TRBJ2-7; v_call: TRBV19; d_call: TRBD2; cdr3_aa: CASSLAGGPAYEQYF; cdr3_nt: TGTGCCAGTAGCCTAGCGGGGGGTCCCGCCTACGAGCAGTACTTC
clone_size: once; j_call: TRBJ1-3; v_call: TRBV4-2; d_call: -; cdr3_aa: CASSQDVVGVTGNTIYF; cdr3_nt: TGTGCCAGCAGCCAAGATGTGGTAGGGGTAACTGGAAACACCATATATTTT
clone_size: -; j_call: TRBJ1-5; v_call: TRBV19; d_call: TRBD1; cdr3_aa: CASSGTASNQPQHF; cdr3_nt: TGTGCCAGTAGTGGGACAGCCAGCAATCAGCCCCAGCATTTT
clone_size: -; j_call: TRBJ2-7; v_call: TRBV5-5; d_call: TRBD1; cdr3_aa: CASSPAGTAGQYF; cdr3_nt: TGTGCCAGCAGCCCCGCCGGGACAGCAGGGCAGTACTTC
clone_size: -; j_call: TRBJ2-5; v_call: TRBV4-1; d_call: -; cdr3_aa: CASSSEETQYF; cdr3_nt: TGCGCCAGCAGCTCTGAAGAGACCCAGTACTTC
clone_size: -; j_call: TRBJ1-5; v_call: TRBV12-3/TRBV12-4; d_call: -; cdr3_aa: CASSLSSNQPQHF; cdr3_nt: TGTGCCAGCAGTTTGAGCAGCAATCAGCCCCAGCATTTT
clone_size: -; j_call: TRBJ2-7; v_call: TRBV18; d_call: TRBD2; cdr3_aa: CASSPTSGGNHYEQYF; cdr3_nt: TGTGCCAGCTCACCAACTAGCGGGGGGAACCACTACGAGCAGTACTTC
clone_size: few; j_call: TRBJ1-2; v_call: TRBV3-1/TRBV3-2; d_call: TRBD1; cdr3_aa: CASSPRRTGSNGYTF; cdr3_nt: TGTGCCAGCAGCCCTCGTCGGACAGGGTCGAATGGCTACACCTTC
clone_size: -; j_call: TRBJ2-7; v_call: TRBV14; d_call: TRBD1; cdr3_aa: CASSLGQSKQYF; cdr3_nt: TGTGCCAGCAGCCTGGGACAGTCGAAGCAGTACTTC
clone_size: few; j_call: TRBJ2-7; v_call: TRBV3-1/TRBV3-2; d_call: -; cdr3_aa: CASSQDRRPYEQYF; cdr3_nt: TGTGCCAGCAGCCAAGATCGGAGACCCTACGAGCAGTACTTC
clone_size: -; j_call: TRBJ1-5; v_call: TRBV27; d_call: -; cdr3_aa: CASRVQGWGQPQHF; cdr3_nt: TGTGCCAGCAGGGTACAGGGATGGGGTCAGCCCCAGCATTTT
clone_size: -; j_call: TRBJ1-5; v_call: TRBV5-1; d_call: TRBD1; cdr3_aa: CASSSTGDSNQPQHF; cdr3_nt: TGCGCCAGCAGTTCCACAGGGGATAGCAATCAGCCCCAGCATTTT
clone_size: -; j_call: TRBJ1-2; v_call: TRBV30; d_call: -; cdr3_aa: CAWSAGIRYGYTF; cdr3_nt: TGTGCCTGGAGTGCAGGGATCCGCTATGGCTACACCTTC
clone_size: -; j_call: TRBJ1-2; v_call: TRBV5-6; d_call: -; cdr3_aa: CASSLGLWRLGYTF; cdr3_nt: TGTGCCAGCAGCCTGGGACTCTGGAGGTTGGGCTACACCTTC
clone_size: -; j_call: TRBJ1-4; v_call: TRBV2; d_call: -; cdr3_aa: CASSLYSNNEKLFF; cdr3_nt: TGTGCCAGCAGTTTATACAGCAATAATGAAAAACTGTTTTTT
clone_size: -; j_call: TRBJ2-3; v_call: TRBV5-1; d_call: TRBD1; cdr3_aa: CASSKGTVSTDTQYF; cdr3_nt: TGCGCCAGCAGCAAGGGGACAGTGAGCACAGATACGCAGTATTTT
clone_size: -; j_call: TRBJ1-2; v_call: TRBV5-5; d_call: -; cdr3_aa: CASSLGIQGDYGYTF; cdr3_nt: TGTGCCAGCAGCTTGGGTATCCAGGGCGACTATGGCTACACCTTC
clone_size: -; j_call: TRBJ2-2; v_call: TRBV4-1; d_call: -; cdr3_aa: CASRPRTEGSGTGELFF; cdr3_nt: TGCGCCAGCAGGCCAAGAACGGAGGGTAGCGGAACCGGGGAGCTGTTTTTT
clone_size: few; j_call: TRBJ2-3; v_call: TRBV5-5; d_call: -; cdr3_aa: CASSLVQGSTDTQYF; cdr3_nt: TGTGCCAGCAGCTTGGTACAGGGTAGCACAGATACGCAGTATTTT
clone_size: -; j_call: TRBJ1-2; v_call: TRBV6-1; d_call: -; cdr3_aa: CASSDRPEEGGYGYTF; cdr3_nt: TGTGCCAGCAGTGACCGCCCTGAAGAGGGAGGCTATGGCTACACCTTC
clone_size: -; j_call: TRBJ1-5; v_call: TRBV5-8; d_call: TRBD1; cdr3_aa: CASSPGQGVDNQPQHF; cdr3_nt: TGTGCCAGCAGCCCGGGACAGGGAGTAGACAATCAGCCCCAGCATTTT
clone_size: -; j_call: TRBJ1-5; v_call: TRBV7-9; d_call: TRBD1; cdr3_aa: CASSANSGTGGYPQHF; cdr3_nt: TGTGCCAGCAGCGCGAATTCCGGGACAGGGGGCTATCCCCAGCATTTT
clone_size: -; j_call: TRBJ2-7; v_call: TRBV18; d_call: -; cdr3_aa: CASSPATGSYEQYF; cdr3_nt: TGTGCCAGCTCACCTGCAACAGGCTCCTACGAGCAGTACTTC
clone_size: -; j_call: TRBJ2-5; v_call: TRBV14; d_call: -; cdr3_aa: CASSQGAGTQYF; cdr3_nt: TGTGCCAGCAGCCAAGGGGCCGGGACCCAGTACTTC
clone_size: few; j_call: TRBJ1-2; v_call: TRBV30; d_call: -; cdr3_aa: CAWSGQGYYGYTF; cdr3_nt: TGTGCCTGGAGTGGTCAGGGGTACTATGGCTACACCTTC
clone_size: -; j_call: TRBJ2-1; v_call: TRBV7-2; d_call: TRBD1; cdr3_aa: CASSRDRVNEQFF; cdr3_nt: TGTGCCAGCAGCCGAGACAGGGTCAATGAGCAGTTCTTC
clone_size: -; j_call: TRBJ2-6; v_call: TRBV29-1; d_call: -; cdr3_aa: CSVERAGGANVLTF; cdr3_nt: TGCAGCGTTGAACGGGCGGGTGGGGCCAACGTCCTGACTTTC
clone_size: -; j_call: TRBJ2-7; v_call: TRBV6-5; d_call: TRBD2; cdr3_aa: CASSYSGGTYEQYF; cdr3_nt: TGTGCCAGCAGTTACTCGGGGGGGACCTACGAGCAGTACTTC
clone_size: -; j_call: TRBJ1-2; v_call: TRBV6-5; d_call: -; cdr3_aa: CASSYGRGYGYTF; cdr3_nt: TGTGCCAGCAGTTACGGGCGGGGCTATGGCTACACCTTC
clone_size: -; j_call: TRBJ2-2; v_call: TRBV11-3; d_call: TRBD1; cdr3_aa: CASSLGTGRTGELFF; cdr3_nt: TGTGCCAGCAGCTTAGGGACAGGGCGCACCGGGGAGCTGTTTTTT
clone_size: -; j_call: TRBJ1-1; v_call: TRBV6-5; d_call: -; cdr3_aa: CASSKRGVTEAFF; cdr3_nt: TGTGCCAGCAGTAAAAGGGGCGTAACTGAAGCTTTCTTT